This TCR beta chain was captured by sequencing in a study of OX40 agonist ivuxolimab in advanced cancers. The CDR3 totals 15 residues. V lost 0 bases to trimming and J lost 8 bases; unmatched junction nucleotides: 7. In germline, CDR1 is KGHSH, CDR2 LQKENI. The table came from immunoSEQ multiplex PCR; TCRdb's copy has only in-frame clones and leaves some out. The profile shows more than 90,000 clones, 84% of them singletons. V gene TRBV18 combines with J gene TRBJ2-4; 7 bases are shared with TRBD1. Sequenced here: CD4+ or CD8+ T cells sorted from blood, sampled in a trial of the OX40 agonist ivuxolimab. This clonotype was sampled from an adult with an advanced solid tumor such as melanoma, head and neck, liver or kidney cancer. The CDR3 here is CASSPPTRQGDIQYF. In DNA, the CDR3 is TGTGCCAGCTCACCACCAACTCGGCAGGGGGACATTCAGTACTTC.